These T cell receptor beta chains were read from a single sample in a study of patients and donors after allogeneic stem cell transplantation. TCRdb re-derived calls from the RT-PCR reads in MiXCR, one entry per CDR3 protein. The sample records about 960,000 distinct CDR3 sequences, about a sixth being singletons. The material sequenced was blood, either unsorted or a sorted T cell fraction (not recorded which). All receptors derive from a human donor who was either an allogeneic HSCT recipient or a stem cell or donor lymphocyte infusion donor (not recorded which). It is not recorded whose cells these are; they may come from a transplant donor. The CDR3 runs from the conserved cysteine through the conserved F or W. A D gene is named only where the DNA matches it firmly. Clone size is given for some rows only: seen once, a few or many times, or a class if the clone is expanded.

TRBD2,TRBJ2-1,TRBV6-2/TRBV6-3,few,TGTGCCAGCAGGAGGACTAGCGGGGGGGCCTACAATGAGCAGTTCTTC,CASRRTSGGAYNEQFF
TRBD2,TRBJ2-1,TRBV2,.,TGTGCCGCAGCGGGAACTGCAGGGCCCAACAATGAGCAGTTCTTC,CAAAGTAGPNNEQFF
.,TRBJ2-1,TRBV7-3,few,TGTGCCAGCAGCCAAATCACCGTCGCCTCCTACAATGAGCAGTTCTTC,CASSQITVASYNEQFF
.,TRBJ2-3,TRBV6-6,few,TGTGCCAGCAGTTACCGGGGTACAGATACGCAGTATTTT,CASSYRGTDTQYF
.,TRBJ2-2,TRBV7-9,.,TGTGCCAGCAGCTTAGTGTGGGACCTCCCCGGGGAGCTGTTTTTT,CASSLVWDLPGELFF
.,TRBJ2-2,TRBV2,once,TGTGCCAGCAAAGTTAACACCGGGGAGCTGTTTTTT,CASKVNTGELFF
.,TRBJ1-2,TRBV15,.,TGTGCCACCAGCAGAGACACAAAGGGGGGGCATGGCTACACCTTC,CATSRDTKGGHGYTF
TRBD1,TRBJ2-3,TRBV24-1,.,TGTGCCACCAGTCGGAGAACAGGGGCAGATACGCAGTATTTT,CATSRRTGADTQYF
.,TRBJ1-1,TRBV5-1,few,TGCGCCAGCAGGCAGCGGGGGACTGAAGCTTTCTTT,CASRQRGTEAFF
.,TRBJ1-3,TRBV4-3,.,TGCGCCAGCAGCCAATTGAGTAGCCTGTTTGGAAACACCATATATTTT,CASSQLSSLFGNTIYF
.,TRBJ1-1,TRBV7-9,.,TGTGCCAGCAGCCTCCGGGACGGGGACACTGAAGCTTTCTTT,CASSLRDGDTEAFF
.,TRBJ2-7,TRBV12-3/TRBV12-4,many,TGTGCCAGCAGTAGCGGGTCGGGCTACGAGCAGTACTTC,CASSSGSGYEQYF
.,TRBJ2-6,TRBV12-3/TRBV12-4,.,TGTGCCAGCAGTTTATCCTACCAGAAGTATGCCAACGTCCTGACTTTC,CASSLSYQKYANVLTF
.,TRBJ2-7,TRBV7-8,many,TGTGCCAGCAGTACGAACTACGAGCAGTACTTC,CASSTNYEQYF
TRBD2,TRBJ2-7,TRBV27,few,TGTGCCAGCAGTTCGGGACTAGCGGGCTGGGAGCAGTACTTC,CASSSGLAGWEQYF
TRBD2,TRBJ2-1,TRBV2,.,TGTGCCAGCAGTGCAAGCGGGAGCAACTGGAGTGAGCAGTTCTTC,CASSASGSNWSEQFF
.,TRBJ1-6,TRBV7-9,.,TGTGCCAGCAGCTCCACCGGGACCGACGATTCACCCCTCCACTTT,CASSSTGTDDSPLHF
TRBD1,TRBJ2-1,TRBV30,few,TGTGCCTGGGGGACAGGGGGAGGTAAGGACAATGAGCAGTTCTTC,CAWGTGGGKDNEQFF
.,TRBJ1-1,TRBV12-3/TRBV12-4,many,TGTGCCAGCAGTTTAGTTGCCGGGAGGGCTTTCTTT,CASSLVAGRAFF
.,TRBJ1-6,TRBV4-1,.,TGCGCCAGCAGCTCGCCCTCGAGGAATTCACCCCTCCACTTT,CASSSPSRNSPLHF
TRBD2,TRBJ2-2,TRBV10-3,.,TGTGCCACCCGATTCTTAGCGGGAGCTAACACCGGGGAGCTGTTTTTT,CATRFLAGANTGELFF
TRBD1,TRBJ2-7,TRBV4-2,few,TGTGCCAGCAGCCGCCCACTAGTGGGACAGGGATACGAGCAGTACTTC,CASSRPLVGQGYEQYF
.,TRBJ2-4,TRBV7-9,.,TGTGCCAGCAGCCGCCGGGGTAGCGAAAACATTCAGTACTTC,CASSRRGSENIQYF
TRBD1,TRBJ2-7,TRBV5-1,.,TGCGCCAGCAGCTTTAGACAGGGGACGGACGAGCAGTACTTC,CASSFRQGTDEQYF
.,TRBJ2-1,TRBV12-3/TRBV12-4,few,TGTGCCAGCAGCGGACCTCAAAACAATGAGCAGTTCTTC,CASSGPQNNEQFF
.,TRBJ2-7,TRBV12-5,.,TGTGCTAGTGGTTTCGGACTCCAGGGGAAGGAGCAGTACTTC,CASGFGLQGKEQYF
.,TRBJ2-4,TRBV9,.,TGTGCCAGCAGCGGGACGGGTGCCGAAAACATTCAGTACTTC,CASSGTGAENIQYF
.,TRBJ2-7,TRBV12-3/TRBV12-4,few,TGTGCCAGCAGTCCCCCTCGGACGGATTCCTACGAGCAGTACTTC,CASSPPRTDSYEQYF
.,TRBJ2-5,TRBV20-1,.,TGCAGTGCTAGGAATCCGGGGCGGAGGGAGACCCAGTACTTC,CSARNPGRRETQYF
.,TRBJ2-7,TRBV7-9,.,TGTGCCAGCAGCCACAAGAGGTCCCGGGGGCCCTACGAGCAGTACTTC,CASSHKRSRGPYEQYF
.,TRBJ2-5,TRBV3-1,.,TGTGCCAGCAATCCGGGAAGGTTAGAGACCCAGTACTTC,CASNPGRLETQYF
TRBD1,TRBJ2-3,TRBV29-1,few,TGCAGCGTCCGGCGACAGGGGGCAGATACGCAGTATTTT,CSVRRQGADTQYF